The clone carrying this T cell receptor beta chain was recorded only once. This sample was included in a study of blood T cell repertoires in COVID-19. Across the study: The samples span acute and convalescent COVID-19 from the United States, Italy and Spain. T cells, B-cell-depleted T cells, or PBMCs supplied cDNA or gDNA.

From germline, CDR1 is GTSNPN and CDR2 SVGIG (reference sequence). The germline V and J ends were trimmed by 2 bases and 7 bases, with 12 bases remaining between them. CDR3 length: 13 residues. Per the original data handling: Amplification of reference gene primers was used by the study to estimate nucleated cell counts. Profiled with immunoSEQ multiplex PCR; TCRdb holds only in-frame clones, not every one. V and J calls and clone size come straight from that table; D and trimming were deduced from the DNA. The table records about 260,000 clones, roughly 90% of them present only once. Input material: peripheral blood. This receptor was taken from a woman aged 25 to 45 with COVID-19, enrolled during active disease. This chain uses TRBV30 with TRBJ1-5; possibly TRBD1 for D (6 bases). CDR3 protein: CAWSTRGRQPQHF. CDR3 in DNA: TGTGCCTGGAGTACCAGGGGACGACAGCCCCAGCATTTT.